These 32 T cell receptor beta chains were all obtained from the same sample, sequenced in a study of blood T cell repertoires in COVID-19. Repertoires were generated with immunoSEQ multiplex PCR, while TCRdb's copy carries only in-frame clones and drops some. The repertoire holds about 170,000 clones, with under 80% as singletons. Sequencing was done on a sample of peripheral blood. The source is a woman over 75 with acute or convalescent COVID-19.

J is TRBJ1-6 and V is TRBV3-1 (or the pseudogene TRBV3-2); 8 nucleotides align to TRBD1. Germline V gene sequence: CDR1 LGHDT, CDR2 YNNKEL (reference sequence). The CDR3 has 16 amino acids. J lost 8 bases, V lost 4 bases, and 10 bases had no gene match. The CDR3 sequence: CASSPRTGTMDSPLHF. The CDR3 DNA reads as TGTGCCAGCAGCCCCCGGACAGGGACTATGGATTCACCCCTCCACTTT.

The CDR3 loop is CASRVSQPQHF. CDR3 coding DNA: TGTGCCAGCAGGGTCAGTCAGCCCCAGCATTTT. The rearrangement links TRBV28 to TRBJ1-5; unclear D gene. V dropped 6 bases and J dropped 6 bases, with 6 bases sitting between them. The CDR3 covers 11 residues. Germline assignment: CDR1 MDHEN and CDR2 SYDVKM.

The table lists this clone with a few counts. In the same sample, other DNA sequences code for this CDR3. The chain employs TRBV18 and TRBJ2-7, with TRBD1 matching over 10 bases. The germline gives CDR1 KGHSH, CDR2 LQKENI. The CDR3 sequence is 15 residues long. With 3 bases clipped from V and 0 bases from J, the junction kept 2 bases outside the gene matches. DNA of the CDR3: TGTGCCAGCTCACCGGGACAGGGGAGCTCCTACGAGCAGTACTTC. Its protein is CASSPGQGSSYEQYF.

This chain joins TRBV28 and TRBJ1-5; 8 bases are shared with TRBD1. The CDR3 consists of 14 residues. Germline loops: CDR1 MDHEN, CDR2 SYDVKM. V gave up 8 bases and J gave up 7 bases; unmatched junction bases: 10. The CDR3, as DNA: TGTGCCAGCCTCTCCGGACAGGGAACACAGCCCCAGCATTTT. This encodes CASLSGQGTQPQHF.

The chain combines TRBV28 with TRBJ2-4; D is possibly TRBD1 (5 bases). Trimming stripped 3 bases from V and 7 bases from J, with 16 bases between. Germline CDR1 is MDHEN and CDR2 is SYDVKM. This CDR3 spans 15 amino acids. The CDR3 sequence is CASSFYGQGWNIQYF. The CDR3, as DNA: TGTGCCAGCAGTTTCTACGGGCAGGGATGGAACATTCAGTACTTC.

The chain combines TRBV18 with TRBJ1-6; 10 bases are shared with TRBD1. V gave up 6 bases and J gave up 7 bases; unmatched junction bases: 6. The V gene's germline CDR1 is KGHSH and CDR2 LQKENI. This CDR3 contains 15 residues. The CDR3 is CASSDQGQGNSPLHF. CDR3 DNA sequence: TGTGCCAGCTCGGACCAGGGACAGGGGAATTCACCCCTCCACTTT.

The rearrangement uses TRBV28 and TRBJ2-7, with 7 bases fitting TRBD1. CDR1 and CDR2 from the germline V gene are MDHEN and SYDVKM. The CDR3 is 12 amino acids. V shed 5 bases and J 4 bases; nucleotides not matched to a gene: 2. Here the CDR3 DNA reads TGTGCCAGCAGTCAACAGGGGTACGAGCAGTACTTC. Amino acids: CASSQQGYEQYF.

This chain joins TRBV5-4 and TRBJ2-2, with D perhaps TRBD1 (5 bases). The CDR3 sequence is 16 residues long. Looked up from germline, CDR1 is SGHNT and CDR2 is YYREEE (reference sequence). V gave up 0 bases and J gave up 1 base, with 10 bases separating them. DNA for the CDR3: TGTGCCAGCAGCTTGGATTCCAGGGTGAACACCGGGGAGCTGTTTTTT. Protein sequence: CASSLDSRVNTGELFF.

This sequence joins TRBV11-2 and TRBJ2-3, with 9 bases fitting TRBD2. The ends lost 4 bases at V and 6 bases at J; junction bases unmatched: 8. This CDR3 contains 15 residues. Germline V CDR1 and CDR2: SGHAT, FQNNGV. Here the CDR3 DNA reads TGTGCCAGCAGCTCACCGGGACTAGCTTTTGATACGCAGTATTTT. It encodes CASSSPGLAFDTQYF.

The gene calls are TRBV5-8 and TRBJ1-2; D is undetermined. V was trimmed by 1 base and J by 4 bases, leaving 11 bases between them. This CDR3 is 14 amino acids long. Germline values: CDR1 SGHTS, CDR2 YDEGEE. CDR3 loop: CASSLRRATYGYTF. CDR3 nucleotides: TGTGCCAGCAGCTTGCGGAGGGCCACCTATGGCTACACCTTC.

This rearrangement joins TRBV7-3 to TRBJ2-3; 8 bases match TRBD2. This CDR3 spans 15 amino acids. Germline V gene sequence: CDR1 SGHTA, CDR2 FQGTGA. The J segment lost 5 bases and the V segment lost 1 base, leaving 5 bases of the junction unmatched. Here the CDR3 reads CASSLSGGRLDTQYF. Here the CDR3 DNA reads TGTGCCAGCAGCTTAAGTGGCGGGAGGCTAGATACGCAGTATTTT.

The rearrangement links TRBV5-4 to TRBJ1-2; D is perhaps TRBD1 (5 bases). The germline V and J ends were trimmed by 0 bases and 8 bases, with 14 bases remaining between them. The CDR3 runs 14 residues. Germline-derived CDR1 and CDR2 are SGHNT and YYREEE (reference sequence). The CDR3 reads CASSLEFDSFGYTF. The CDR3 DNA reads as TGTGCCAGCAGCTTGGAATTCGACAGTTTCGGCTACACCTTC.

Written as DNA, the CDR3 is TGTGCCATCGGACGGGGGGCCGGAAACACCATATATTTT. This sequence encodes CAIGRGAGNTIYF. The chain carries TRBV10-3 and TRBJ1-3, with D possibly matching TRBD1 (6 bases). The V end lost 8 bases, the J end lost 4 bases, and 12 bases lay between the germline ends. The CDR3 covers 13 residues. Germline CDR1 ENHRY, CDR2 SYGVKD.

This chain connects TRBV5-1 to TRBJ1-5; D perhaps matches TRBD1 (5 bases). The germline V and J ends were trimmed by 4 bases and 4 bases, with 12 bases remaining between them. CDR1 and CDR2 from the germline V gene are SGHRS and YFSETQ. The CDR3 is 14 residues long. Here the CDR3 DNA reads TGCGCCAGCAGCCCGGGGGAACAGAATCAGCCCCAGCATTTT. As protein: CASSPGEQNQPQHF.

The CDR3 bases are TGTGCCAGCAGCCGAAGGGAGGGTGGAGAGACCCAGTACTTC. Its protein product is CASSRREGGETQYF. J is TRBJ2-5 and V is TRBV7-9, with TRBD2 matching 7 bases. V shed 5 bases, J shed 4 bases, and the junction held 7 bases outside the gene matches. This CDR3 has 14 residues. The V gene's germline CDR1 is SEHNR and CDR2 FQNEAQ (reference sequence).

The chain couples TRBV19 to TRBJ2-7, with a weak D call TRBD2 (6 bases). CDR3 length: 14 amino acids. Deletions cut 2 bases from V and 5 bases from J, with 13 bases between. From germline, CDR1 is LNHDA and CDR2 SQIVND (reference sequence). This chain's CDR3 is CASSIRAGRDEQYF. CDR3 sequence (DNA): TGTGCCAGTAGTATACGGGCGGGACGCGACGAGCAGTACTTC.

The V and J genes are TRBV21-1 and TRBJ1-5; the D call in the table, TRBD1, was not verified against the DNA. TRBV21-1 is classified as a pseudogene. The length of the CDR3 is 18 residues. The CDR3, as DNA: TGTGCCAGCAGCAAAGCTATCGGGACAGCGGATAGCAATCAGCCCCAGCATTTT. This encodes CASSKAIGTADSNQPQHF.

The chain combines TRBV25-1 with TRBJ1-1; unclear D gene. The CDR3 spans 11 residues. The germline CDR1 and CDR2 sequences are MGHDK and SYGVNS. Trimming took 8 bases from V and 0 from J, leaving 4 bases between them. The CDR3 sequence: CASLMNTEAFF. CDR3 bases: TGTGCCAGCTTAATGAACACTGAAGCTTTCTTT.

This chain links TRBV6-5 with TRBJ1-1; no clear D gene. The germline V gene has CDR1 MNHEY and CDR2 SVGAGI. V gave up 7 bases and J gave up 1 base, with 10 bases separating them. The CDR3 extends over 13 amino acids. The CDR3 DNA sequence: TGTGCCAGCACCCTCCGGGAGAACACTGAAGCTTTCTTT. Protein: CASTLRENTEAFF.

V and J are TRBV19 and TRBJ1-5; unclear D gene. Trimming took 4 bases from V and 1 from J, leaving 14 bases between them. This CDR3 has 16 amino acids. Germline CDR1 reads LNHDA; CDR2 reads SQIVND (reference sequence). Here the CDR3 reads CASSTQPQASNQPQHF. The CDR3 bases are TGTGCCAGTAGTACGCAGCCCCAGGCAAGCAATCAGCCCCAGCATTTT.

This chain joins TRBV5-1 and TRBJ2-2; D is perhaps TRBD1 (5 bases). V dropped 1 base and J dropped 6 bases, with 10 bases sitting between them. CDR3 length: 14 amino acids. Germline V gene sequence: CDR1 SGHRS, CDR2 YFSETQ. Here the CDR3 DNA reads TGCGCCAGCAGCTTGATTGGGGCGTCCGGGGAGCTGTTTTTT. It specifies CASSLIGASGELFF.

This clone was detected once. The gene calls are TRBV5-4 and TRBJ2-7; 9 bases are shared with TRBD1. J gave up 8 bases and V 6 bases, and 6 bases lay outside the gene matches. The V gene's germline CDR1 is SGHNT and CDR2 YYREEE (reference sequence). The CDR3 runs to 12 residues. CDR3 sequence (DNA): TGTGCCAGCAAGGGGACAGGGACTAAGCAGTACTTC. Translation gives CASKGTGTKQYF.

Written as DNA, the CDR3 is TGTGCCAGCAGCTCTTCCGGGGAGAGAGGGTCTGGGGCCAACGTCCTGACTTTC. Its translation is CASSSSGERGSGANVLTF. The chain has TRBV28 and TRBJ2-6; weak D call: TRBD2 (5 bases). V shed 6 bases and J shed 1 base, with 19 bases lying between them. Germline CDR1 is MDHEN and CDR2 is SYDVKM. The length of the CDR3 is 18 residues.

The chain carries TRBV5-4 and TRBJ1-4; 9 bases map to TRBD1. Germline CDR1 SGHNT, CDR2 YYREEE (reference sequence). Trimming at V came to 4 bases and at J to 3 bases, leaving 4 bases not matched to a gene. CDR3 size: 15 residues. CDR3 sequence reads: CASSGRDRANEKLFF. The CDR3 DNA follows: TGTGCCAGCAGCGGCCGGGACAGGGCTAATGAAAAACTGTTTTTT.

The chain has TRBV2 and TRBJ2-3, with D perhaps TRBD2 (5 bases). Trimming took off 5 bases at V and 0 bases at J, with 9 bases between the two ends. Per germline, CDR1 SNHLY and CDR2 FYNNEI. This CDR3 has 14 residues. In DNA, the CDR3 is TGTGCCAGCAGTAGCGGATCTAGCACAGATACGCAGTATTTT. It is translated as CASSSGSSTDTQYF. The full variable domain, with the rest looked up from reference TRBV2 and TRBJ2-3, is EPEVTQTPSHQVTQMGQEVILRCVPISNHLYFYWYRQILGQKVEFLVSFYNNEISEKSEIFDDQFSVERPDGSNFTLKIRSTKLEDSAMYFCASSSGSSTDTQYFGPGTRLTVL.

The V gene is TRBV3-1 (or the pseudogene TRBV3-2), the J gene TRBJ2-7; perhaps TRBD2 as D (6 bases). Trimming pared 2 bases from V and 3 bases from J, leaving 11 bases between. The CDR3 runs 14 residues. Per germline, CDR1 LGHDT and CDR2 YNNKEL (reference sequence). The CDR3 spells CASSQPGLYYEQYF. The CDR3 nucleotides read TGTGCCAGCAGCCAACCGGGACTTTACTACGAGCAGTACTTC.

On this clone: Since a far larger clone is one base different, this is likely a read error. V gene TRBV6-6 combines with J gene TRBJ1-1, with unresolved D. This CDR3 spans 12 amino acids. V gave up 2 bases and J gave up 1 base, with 2 bases separating them. Germline CDR1 and CDR2: MNHNY and SVGAGI (reference sequence). The CDR3 DNA reads TGTGCCAGCAGTTACCAGAACACTGAAGCTTTCTTT. Translating it yields CASSYQNTEAFF.

The genes are TRBV28 and TRBJ1-3; perhaps TRBD1 as D (6 bases). Trimming removed 7 bases from V and 2 bases from J, with 12 bases in between. CDR1 MDHEN and CDR2 SYDVKM come from the germline V gene. This CDR3 region has 14 residues. The CDR3 reads CASMSGGPGNTIYF. The DNA of the CDR3 is TGTGCCAGCATGTCGGGGGGCCCTGGAAACACCATATATTTT.

This clone was observed a single time. CDR3 protein: CATSVSGSAYTQYF. The CDR3 region has the DNA TGTGCCACCAGTGTGAGCGGGAGCGCATATACGCAGTATTTT. The chain couples TRBV24-1 to TRBJ2-3; 8 bases fit TRBD2. This CDR3 has 14 residues. V was pared by 5 bases and J by 7 bases, with 7 bases of the junction left unmatched. The germline CDR1 and CDR2 sequences are KGHDR and SFDVKD.

The genes are TRBV7-9 and TRBJ2-5, with a weak D call TRBD1 (5 bases). The CDR3 consists of 13 residues. From germline, CDR1 is SEHNR and CDR2 FQNEAQ (reference sequence). V was pared by 5 bases and J by 2 bases, with 9 bases between. The chain's CDR3 is CASSPTAQETQYF. Here the CDR3 DNA reads TGTGCCAGCAGCCCGACAGCTCAAGAGACCCAGTACTTC. Using reference TRBV7-9 and TRBJ2-5 for the parts outside the CDR3, the full variable domain is DTGVSQNPRHKITKRGQNVTFRCDPISEHNRLYWYRQTLGQGPEFLTYFQNEAQLEKSRLLSDRFSAERPKGSFSTLEIQRTEQGDSAMYLCASSPTAQETQYFGPGTRLLVL.

This clone came up once. The rearrangement links TRBV27 to TRBJ2-5, with a possible D match to TRBD2 (7 bases). The CDR3 spans 15 residues. Looked up from germline, CDR1 is MNHEY and CDR2 is SMNVEV (reference sequence). Trimming removed 5 bases from V and 5 bases from J, with 18 bases in between. In nucleotides, the CDR3 is TGTGCCAGCAGTCCCCGGGGGGCGGGTTGGGAGACCCAGTACTTC. It codes for CASSPRGAGWETQYF.

This sequence joins TRBV24-1 and TRBJ1-2; a possible D gene is TRBD1 (5 bases). The germline gives CDR1 KGHDR, CDR2 SFDVKD. The CDR3 is made up of 14 amino acids. Trimming left V 3 bases short and J 4 bases short, with 11 bases between. This CDR3 reads CATSDGGASYGYTF. The DNA for the CDR3 is TGTGCCACCAGTGATGGCGGGGCCAGCTATGGCTACACCTTC.